This TCR beta chain comes out of a study of neurological immune-mediated disorders. Study as a whole: Secondary progressive disease was present in 3, and relapsing-remitting disease in about 30, of the approximately 35 multiple sclerosis patients.

This clonotype was picked up a small number of times. The target antigen is unknown. Germline is not matched at one junction end, which may reflect a read error. Overall study findings and caveats: HTLV-1-associated myelopathy ranked highest for TCR clonal expansion and multiple sclerosis lowest, beneath healthy controls. Phylogenetic grouping assigned the repertoires of 18 of 34 multiple sclerosis patients to a single cluster of related CDR3 sequences. This cluster may be a repertoire-level signature. The absence of shared CDR3 amino acid sequences among expanded clones across subjects suggests private repertoires in all groups.

The CDR3 is 17 amino acids. CDR1 and CDR2 (germline): SGHKS, YYEKEE (reference sequence). A single record per CDR3 protein comes from TCRdb applying MiXCR to the 5' RACE reads. Here the sample spans tens of thousands of distinct CDR3 sequences, roughly 4.7% being singletons. Sequencing used PBMCs. The sequence was collected from a woman aged 25 to 39 with multiple sclerosis. The chain combines TRBV5-5 with TRBJ2-5; 7 bases align to TRBD2. CDR3 coding DNA: TGCGCCAGCAGCTTCGGGACTACTACTTTGAGGGGAGAGACCCAGTACTTC. This translates into CASSFGTTTLRGETQYF.